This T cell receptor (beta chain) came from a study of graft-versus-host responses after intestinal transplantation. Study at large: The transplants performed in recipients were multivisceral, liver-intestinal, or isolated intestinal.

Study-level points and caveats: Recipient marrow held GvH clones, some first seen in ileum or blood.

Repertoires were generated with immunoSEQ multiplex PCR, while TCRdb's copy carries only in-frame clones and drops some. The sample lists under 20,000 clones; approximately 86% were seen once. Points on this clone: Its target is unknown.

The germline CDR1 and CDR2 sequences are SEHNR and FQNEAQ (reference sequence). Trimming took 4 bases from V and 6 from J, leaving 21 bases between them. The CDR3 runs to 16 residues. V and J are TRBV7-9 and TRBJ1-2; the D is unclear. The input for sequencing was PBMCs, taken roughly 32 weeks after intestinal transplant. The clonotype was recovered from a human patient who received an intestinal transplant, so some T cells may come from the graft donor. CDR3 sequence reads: CASSSQEMSKGNGYTF. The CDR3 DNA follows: TGTGCCAGCAGCTCCCAGGAGATGTCAAAGGGAAATGGCTACACCTTC.